The rows below give T cell receptor beta chains drawn from one sample of a study of T cell changes during pregnancy in multiple sclerosis. Sequencing used immunoSEQ multiplex PCR; TCRdb keeps in-frame clones, though not all of them. Here the sample spans roughly 89,000 clones, 85% to 95% being singletons. The sequencing used peripheral blood, collected in the third trimester of pregnancy. Source of these receptors: a female donor with multiple sclerosis, enrolled in a pregnancy study. Both conserved end residues are part of each CDR3. The D gene is left open where the match is weak. Clone size appears in some rows only: once, few, many, or a class for an expanded clone.

J gene: TRBJ2-7; clone size: -; D gene: -; V gene: TRBV2; CDR3 length: 15; CDR3 DNA: TGTGCCAGCAGTGAAGGACAAATTCGGTCCTACGAGCAGTACTTC; CDR3 protein: CASSEGQIRSYEQYF
J gene: TRBJ2-1; clone size: -; D gene: -; V gene: TRBV7-9; CDR3 length: 16; CDR3 DNA: TGTGCCAGCAGCAGCACATCTAGCGTCTCCTACAATGAGCAGTTCTTC; CDR3 protein: CASSSTSSVSYNEQFF
J gene: TRBJ1-1; clone size: -; D gene: TRBD1; V gene: TRBV6-5; CDR3 length: 13; CDR3 DNA: TGTGCCAGCAGTTTGACAGGGAGCACTGAAGCTTTCTTT; CDR3 protein: CASSLTGSTEAFF
J gene: TRBJ2-7; clone size: -; D gene: TRBD2; V gene: TRBV11-2; CDR3 length: 13; CDR3 DNA: TGTGCCAGCAGACTAGCGGGAGTAAGGGAGCAGTACTTC; CDR3 protein: CASRLAGVREQYF
J gene: TRBJ2-7; clone size: -; D gene: TRBD1; V gene: TRBV6-1; CDR3 length: 15; CDR3 DNA: TGTGCCAGCAGCGAGATGGGGACAGGGGTCTACGAGCAGTACTTC; CDR3 protein: CASSEMGTGVYEQYF
J gene: TRBJ1-4; clone size: -; D gene: -; V gene: TRBV25-1; CDR3 length: 16; CDR3 DNA: TGTGCCAGCAGTGAATCCCGCGGGGGTTCGTTTGAAAAACTGTTTTTT; CDR3 protein: CASSESRGGSFEKLFF
J gene: TRBJ2-2; clone size: -; D gene: TRBD2; V gene: TRBV7-3; CDR3 length: 17; CDR3 DNA: TGTGCCAGCAGCTTAAGGGCTAGCGGGAGAAGTACCGGGGAGCTGTTTTTT; CDR3 protein: CASSLRASGRSTGELFF
J gene: TRBJ2-7; clone size: -; D gene: TRBD2; V gene: TRBV5-4; CDR3 length: 17; CDR3 DNA: TGTGCCAGCAGCCATTCCTTGGGGGATAGCGGGTTCTACGAGCAGTACTTC; CDR3 protein: CASSHSLGDSGFYEQYF
J gene: TRBJ1-5; clone size: -; D gene: TRBD1; V gene: TRBV2; CDR3 length: 14; CDR3 DNA: TGTGCCAGCAGCGGACAGGGGATAAATCAGCCCCAGCATTTT; CDR3 protein: CASSGQGINQPQHF
J gene: TRBJ2-1; clone size: -; D gene: TRBD2; V gene: TRBV19; CDR3 length: 13; CDR3 DNA: TGTGCCAGTAGTATCATAAGCGGGGATGAGCAGTTCTTC; CDR3 protein: CASSIISGDEQFF
J gene: TRBJ1-4; clone size: -; D gene: -; V gene: TRBV28; CDR3 length: 12; CDR3 DNA: TGTGCCAGCGGGCAACTTTCTGAAAAACTGTTTTTT; CDR3 protein: CASGQLSEKLFF
J gene: TRBJ1-1; clone size: -; D gene: -; V gene: TRBV18; CDR3 length: 15; CDR3 DNA: TGTGCCAGCTCTAGGTCTAGAGGCGCGTCCAATGAAGCTTTCTTT; CDR3 protein: CASSRSRGASNEAFF
J gene: TRBJ2-7; clone size: -; D gene: -; V gene: TRBV28; CDR3 length: 16; CDR3 DNA: TGTGCCAGCAGCCGTTCCGCCGGACTCCCGCGTGGCGAGCAGTACTTC; CDR3 protein: CASSRSAGLPRGEQYF
J gene: TRBJ2-7; clone size: -; D gene: TRBD1; V gene: TRBV23-1; CDR3 length: 16; CDR3 DNA: TGCGCCAGCAGTCAAGACCGGGACAGGGGCTGCTACGAGCAGTACTTC; CDR3 protein: CASSQDRDRGCYEQYF
J gene: TRBJ1-2; clone size: -; D gene: -; V gene: TRBV9; CDR3 length: 14; CDR3 DNA: TGTGCCAGCAGCCAGGCAGGGGCACGAACGGGCTACACCTTC; CDR3 protein: CASSQAGARTGYTF
J gene: TRBJ2-2; clone size: -; D gene: -; V gene: TRBV25-1; CDR3 length: 15; CDR3 DNA: TGTGCCAGCAGTGACGCGACAGCGTATCCCGGGGAGCTGTTTTTT; CDR3 protein: CASSDATAYPGELFF
J gene: TRBJ2-5; clone size: -; D gene: -; V gene: TRBV9; CDR3 length: 14; CDR3 DNA: TGTGCCAGCAGCGTAGGGCGACTCCAAGAGACCCAGTACTTC; CDR3 protein: CASSVGRLQETQYF
J gene: TRBJ2-7; clone size: -; D gene: -; V gene: TRBV19; CDR3 length: 12; CDR3 DNA: TGTGCCAGTAGTCGAGACTCCTACGAGCAGTACTTC; CDR3 protein: CASSRDSYEQYF
J gene: TRBJ2-1; clone size: -; D gene: TRBD2; V gene: TRBV7-8; CDR3 length: 16; CDR3 DNA: TGTGCCAGCAGCTTAGAGGCGCTAGCGGAGTACAATGAGCAGTTCTTC; CDR3 protein: CASSLEALAEYNEQFF
J gene: TRBJ1-2; clone size: -; D gene: TRBD1; V gene: TRBV28; CDR3 length: 16; CDR3 DNA: TGTGCCAGCGCTGGGGAGGAGGGGGCAAGGAACTATGGCTACACCTTC; CDR3 protein: CASAGEEGARNYGYTF
J gene: TRBJ1-2; clone size: few; D gene: -; V gene: TRBV28; CDR3 length: 13; CDR3 DNA: TGTGCCGTTCTACAGGAGTTTAACTATGGCTACACCTTC; CDR3 protein: CAVLQEFNYGYTF
J gene: TRBJ1-2; clone size: -; D gene: -; V gene: TRBV28; CDR3 length: 13; CDR3 DNA: TGTGCCAGCAGTTTATGGGCAGGCAATGGCTACACCTTC; CDR3 protein: CASSLWAGNGYTF
J gene: TRBJ1-5; clone size: once; D gene: -; V gene: TRBV6-1; CDR3 length: 17; CDR3 DNA: TGTGCCAGCAGTGCCTACATTCCGGGAGGGAGCAATCAGCCCCAGCATTTT; CDR3 protein: CASSAYIPGGSNQPQHF
J gene: TRBJ1-3; clone size: -; D gene: TRBD1; V gene: TRBV5-1; CDR3 length: 14; CDR3 DNA: TGCGCCAGCAGCTCACAGGGGTACGGAAACACCATATATTTT; CDR3 protein: CASSSQGYGNTIYF
J gene: TRBJ2-1; clone size: -; D gene: -; V gene: TRBV6-1; CDR3 length: 15; CDR3 DNA: TGTGCCAGCTCGAATGGTCAGGGATCCTACAATGAGCAGTTCTTC; CDR3 protein: CASSNGQGSYNEQFF
J gene: TRBJ1-1; clone size: -; D gene: -; V gene: TRBV4-2; CDR3 length: 14; CDR3 DNA: TGTGCCAGCAGCCAAGAGGGGCTGAACACTGAAGCTTTCTTT; CDR3 protein: CASSQEGLNTEAFF
J gene: TRBJ2-3; clone size: -; D gene: TRBD2; V gene: TRBV30; CDR3 length: 16; CDR3 DNA: TGTGCCTGGAGCCCTGGACTAGCGGGGGACACAGATACGCAGTATTTT; CDR3 protein: CAWSPGLAGDTDTQYF
J gene: TRBJ2-7; clone size: -; D gene: TRBD2; V gene: TRBV29-1; CDR3 length: 13; CDR3 DNA: TGCAGCGCTAGACTAGCGGGCGCTTCCGAGCAGTACTTC; CDR3 protein: CSARLAGASEQYF
J gene: TRBJ2-6; clone size: -; D gene: -; V gene: TRBV29-1; CDR3 length: 14; CDR3 DNA: TGCAGCGCAAGGCAGGGATCTGGGGCCAACGTCCTGACTTTC; CDR3 protein: CSARQGSGANVLTF
J gene: TRBJ2-1; clone size: -; D gene: TRBD2; V gene: TRBV6-4; CDR3 length: 12; CDR3 DNA: TGTGCCATCAAGCGGGAGCTGAATGAGCAGTTCTTC; CDR3 protein: CAIKRELNEQFF
J gene: TRBJ2-1; clone size: once; D gene: TRBD2; V gene: TRBV27; CDR3 length: 16; CDR3 DNA: TGTGCCAGCAGTTTATGGCGCGGGAGGGGACACAATGAGCAGTTCTTC; CDR3 protein: CASSLWRGRGHNEQFF
J gene: TRBJ2-5; clone size: -; D gene: TRBD2; V gene: TRBV10-2; CDR3 length: 13; CDR3 DNA: TGCGCCAGCAGTGTAGCGGGAAAAGAGACCCAGTACTTC; CDR3 protein: CASSVAGKETQYF
J gene: TRBJ2-3; clone size: few; D gene: TRBD1; V gene: TRBV11-2; CDR3 length: 14; CDR3 DNA: TGTGCCAGCACCCCTAACAGGGGCTCAGATACGCAGTATTTT; CDR3 protein: CASTPNRGSDTQYF
J gene: TRBJ2-5; clone size: -; D gene: TRBD1; V gene: TRBV5-1; CDR3 length: 14; CDR3 DNA: TGCGCCAGCAGCTTGACAGGGGACCAAGAGACCCAGTACTTC; CDR3 protein: CASSLTGDQETQYF
J gene: TRBJ2-7; clone size: -; D gene: TRBD2; V gene: TRBV25-1; CDR3 length: 14; CDR3 DNA: TGTGCCAGCAGGGGAACTAGCGGGAGGTACGAGCAGTACTTC; CDR3 protein: CASRGTSGRYEQYF
J gene: TRBJ2-5; clone size: -; D gene: -; V gene: TRBV5-4; CDR3 length: 14; CDR3 DNA: TGTGCCAGCAGCCAGGACAGCACCCAAGAGACCCAGTACTTC; CDR3 protein: CASSQDSTQETQYF
J gene: TRBJ2-1; clone size: -; D gene: TRBD2; V gene: TRBV5-6; CDR3 length: 17; CDR3 DNA: TGTGCCAGCAGCTTGTCCGGCGGGAGTAGGACCCGCAATGAGCAGTTCTTC; CDR3 protein: CASSLSGGSRTRNEQFF
J gene: TRBJ2-7; clone size: -; D gene: TRBD1; V gene: TRBV6-6; CDR3 length: 16; CDR3 DNA: TGTGCCAGCAACACCCCCACGGGGACAGCCTCCTACGAGCAGTACTTC; CDR3 protein: CASNTPTGTASYEQYF
J gene: TRBJ1-2; clone size: -; D gene: TRBD1; V gene: TRBV27; CDR3 length: 14; CDR3 DNA: TGTGCCAGCAGTTTCTCCGGACAGGGGATTGGCTACACCTTC; CDR3 protein: CASSFSGQGIGYTF
J gene: TRBJ1-3; clone size: -; D gene: -; V gene: TRBV29-1; CDR3 length: 13; CDR3 DNA: TGCAGCGTTGAAACGGGGAGGAGAGACACCATATATTTT; CDR3 protein: CSVETGRRDTIYF
J gene: TRBJ2-7; clone size: -; D gene: -; V gene: TRBV11-2; CDR3 length: 16; CDR3 DNA: TGTGCCAGCAGCTTATTTACCGGGAAGAACCTCTACGAGCAGTACTTC; CDR3 protein: CASSLFTGKNLYEQYF
J gene: TRBJ2-5; clone size: -; D gene: TRBD2; V gene: TRBV5-4; CDR3 length: 14; CDR3 DNA: TGTGCCAGCAGCTTCGGAGCGGGAGTACAGACCCAGTACTTC; CDR3 protein: CASSFGAGVQTQYF
J gene: TRBJ1-1; clone size: -; D gene: -; V gene: TRBV4-1; CDR3 length: 12; CDR3 DNA: TGCGCCAGCAGCCAAGAGGGGGGTGAAGCTTTCTTT; CDR3 protein: CASSQEGGEAFF
J gene: TRBJ1-2; clone size: -; D gene: -; V gene: TRBV6-6; CDR3 length: 13; CDR3 DNA: TGTGCCAGCAGTTATCAGCCGACGGGGGGCTACACCTTC; CDR3 protein: CASSYQPTGGYTF
J gene: TRBJ2-7; clone size: -; D gene: -; V gene: TRBV2; CDR3 length: 12; CDR3 DNA: TGTGCCAGCAGTAAAACAAGAGGCGAGCAGTACTTC; CDR3 protein: CASSKTRGEQYF
J gene: TRBJ1-1; clone size: -; D gene: -; V gene: TRBV19; CDR3 length: 14; CDR3 DNA: TGTGCCAGTAGTATTAAGGGGTTGGTTTCTGAAGCTTTCTTT; CDR3 protein: CASSIKGLVSEAFF
J gene: TRBJ2-7; clone size: -; D gene: -; V gene: TRBV28; CDR3 length: 14; CDR3 DNA: TGTGCCAGCAGGGAAACAGGGCAAGCCTACGAGCAGTACTTC; CDR3 protein: CASRETGQAYEQYF
J gene: TRBJ2-7; clone size: -; D gene: TRBD2; V gene: TRBV7-2; CDR3 length: 19; CDR3 DNA: TGTGCCAGCAGCTTACTTGGGGGCCTAGCGGGAGCACACTCCTACGAGCAGTACTTC; CDR3 protein: CASSLLGGLAGAHSYEQYF
J gene: TRBJ1-1; clone size: -; D gene: -; V gene: TRBV19; CDR3 length: 14; CDR3 DNA: TGTGCCAGTAGTATGGACGGAGGGAACACTGAAGCTTTCTTT; CDR3 protein: CASSMDGGNTEAFF
J gene: TRBJ1-1; clone size: once; D gene: -; V gene: TRBV5-1; CDR3 length: 17; CDR3 DNA: TGCGCCAGCAGCTTGATGTTACGGGGACATCCGAACACTGAAGCTTTCTTT; CDR3 protein: CASSLMLRGHPNTEAFF
J gene: TRBJ2-1; clone size: -; D gene: TRBD2; V gene: TRBV6-5; CDR3 length: 16; CDR3 DNA: TGTGCCAGCAGTTCCTCCGGGACTAACACCTACAATGAGCAGTTCTTC; CDR3 protein: CASSSSGTNTYNEQFF
J gene: TRBJ2-7; clone size: -; D gene: -; V gene: TRBV27; CDR3 length: 13; CDR3 DNA: TGTGCCAGCAGTTTAGACTTCTATGGCGAGCAGTACTTC; CDR3 protein: CASSLDFYGEQYF
J gene: TRBJ1-1; clone size: -; D gene: -; V gene: TRBV6-1; CDR3 length: 13; CDR3 DNA: TGTGCCAGCAGTGACAGGATGAACACTGAAGCTTTCTTT; CDR3 protein: CASSDRMNTEAFF
J gene: TRBJ1-2; clone size: -; D gene: -; V gene: TRBV7-9; CDR3 length: 15; CDR3 DNA: TGTGCCAGCAGCTTACTGAGCCCTCCTAACTATGGCTACACCTTC; CDR3 protein: CASSLLSPPNYGYTF
J gene: TRBJ1-2; clone size: -; D gene: TRBD1; V gene: TRBV7-9; CDR3 length: 14; CDR3 DNA: TGTGCCAGCAGCCCCGGGACAGATATCTATGGCTACACCTTC; CDR3 protein: CASSPGTDIYGYTF
J gene: TRBJ1-2; clone size: -; D gene: TRBD1; V gene: TRBV6-5; CDR3 length: 14; CDR3 DNA: TGTGCCAGCAGCCGTCCGGGACAGGGCTATGGCTACACCTTC; CDR3 protein: CASSRPGQGYGYTF
J gene: TRBJ2-5; clone size: -; D gene: -; V gene: TRBV7-9; CDR3 length: 14; CDR3 DNA: TGTGCCAGCAGCAAACTTAGGGGGGGGGAGACCCAGTACTTC; CDR3 protein: CASSKLRGGETQYF
J gene: TRBJ2-7; clone size: once; D gene: -; V gene: TRBV4-2; CDR3 length: 15; CDR3 DNA: TGTGCCAGCAGCCAGGTAGGGGACTTCCCCTACGAGCAGTACTTC; CDR3 protein: CASSQVGDFPYEQYF
J gene: TRBJ2-2; clone size: once; D gene: TRBD2; V gene: TRBV6-4; CDR3 length: 19; CDR3 DNA: TGTGCCAGCAGAGTTAAGGGACTAGCGGAACCTGGGAACACCGGGGAGCTGTTTTTT; CDR3 protein: CASRVKGLAEPGNTGELFF